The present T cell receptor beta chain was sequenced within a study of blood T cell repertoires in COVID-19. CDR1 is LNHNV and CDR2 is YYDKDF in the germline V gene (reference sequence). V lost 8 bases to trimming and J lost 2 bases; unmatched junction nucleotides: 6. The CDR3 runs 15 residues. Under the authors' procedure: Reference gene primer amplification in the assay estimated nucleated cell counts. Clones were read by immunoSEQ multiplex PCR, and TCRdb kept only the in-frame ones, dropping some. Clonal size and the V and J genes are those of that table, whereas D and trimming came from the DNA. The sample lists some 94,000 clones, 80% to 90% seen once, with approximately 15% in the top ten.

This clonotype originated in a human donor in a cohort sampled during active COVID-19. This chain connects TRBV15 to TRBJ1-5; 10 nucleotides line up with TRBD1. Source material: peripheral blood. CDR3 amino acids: CATRRQGAGNQPQHF. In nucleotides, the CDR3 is TGTGCCACCCGGAGACAGGGGGCGGGCAATCAGCCCCAGCATTTT. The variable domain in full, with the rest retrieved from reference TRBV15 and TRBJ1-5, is DAMVIQNPRYQVTQFGKPVTLSCSQTLNHNVMYWYQQKSSQAPKLLFHYYDKDFNNEADTPDNFQSRRPNTSFCFLDIRSPGLGDTAMYLCATRRQGAGNQPQHFGDGTRLSIL.